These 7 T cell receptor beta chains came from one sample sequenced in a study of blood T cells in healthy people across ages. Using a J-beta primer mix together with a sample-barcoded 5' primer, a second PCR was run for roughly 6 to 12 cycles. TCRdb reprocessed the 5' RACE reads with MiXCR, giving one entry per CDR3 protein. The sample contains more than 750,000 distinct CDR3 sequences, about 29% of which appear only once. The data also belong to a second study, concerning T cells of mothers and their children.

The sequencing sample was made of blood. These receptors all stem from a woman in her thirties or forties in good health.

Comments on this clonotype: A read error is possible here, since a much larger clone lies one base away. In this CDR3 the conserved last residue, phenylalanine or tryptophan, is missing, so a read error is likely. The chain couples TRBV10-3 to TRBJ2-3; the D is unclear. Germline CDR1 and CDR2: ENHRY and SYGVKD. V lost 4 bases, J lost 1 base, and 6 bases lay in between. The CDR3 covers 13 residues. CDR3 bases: TGTGCCATCAGTGGTTTAGGCACAGATACGCAGTATTTG. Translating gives CAISGLGTDTQYL.

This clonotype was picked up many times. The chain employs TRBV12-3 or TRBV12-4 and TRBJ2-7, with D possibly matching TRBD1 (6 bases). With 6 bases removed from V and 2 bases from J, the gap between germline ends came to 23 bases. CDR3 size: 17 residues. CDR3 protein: CASSLSSFGTPTYEQYF. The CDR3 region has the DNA TGTGCCAGCAGCCTTAGCTCCTTCGGGACACCTACCTACGAGCAGTACTTC.

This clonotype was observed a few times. This chain's CDR3 is CASSRPGTENTEAFF. In DNA, the CDR3 is TGTGCCAGCAGTCGCCCCGGGACAGAGAACACTGAAGCTTTCTTT. The chain links TRBV7-9 to TRBJ1-1, with 7 positions matching TRBD1. Trimming at V came to 6 bases and at J to 1 base, leaving 8 bases not matched to a gene. The CDR3 has 15 amino acids. Germline lookup yields CDR1 SEHNR and CDR2 FQNEAQ (reference sequence).

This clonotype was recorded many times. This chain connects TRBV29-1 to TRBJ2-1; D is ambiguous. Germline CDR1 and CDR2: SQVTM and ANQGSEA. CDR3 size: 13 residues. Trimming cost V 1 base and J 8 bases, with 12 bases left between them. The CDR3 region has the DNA TGCAGCGTTGAAGGGGTTTCCTCCCATGAGCAGTTCTTC. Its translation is CSVEGVSSHEQFF.

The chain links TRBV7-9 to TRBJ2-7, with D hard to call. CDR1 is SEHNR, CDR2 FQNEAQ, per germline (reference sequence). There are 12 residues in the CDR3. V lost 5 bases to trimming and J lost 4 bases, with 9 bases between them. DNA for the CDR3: TGTGCCAGCAGCGGGGAACATTACGAGCAGTACTTC. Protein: CASSGEHYEQYF.

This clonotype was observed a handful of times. In nucleotides, the CDR3 is TGCAGTGCTGCCCTCCTACTGGTCCACGAGCAGTACTTC. Amino acid sequence: CSAALLLVHEQYF. The gene calls are TRBV20-1 and TRBJ2-7; D remains unclear. The length of the CDR3 is 13 residues. Trimming left V 5 bases short and J 5 bases short, with 16 bases between. Germline V gene lookup returns CDR1 DFQATT and CDR2 SNEGSKA (reference sequence).

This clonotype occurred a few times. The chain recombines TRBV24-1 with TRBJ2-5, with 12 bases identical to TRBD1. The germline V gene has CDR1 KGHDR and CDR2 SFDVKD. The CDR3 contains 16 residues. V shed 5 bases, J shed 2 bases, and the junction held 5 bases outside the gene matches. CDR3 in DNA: TGTGCCACCAGTGGCCCGGGACAGGGGGCTCAAGAGACCCAGTACTTC. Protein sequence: CATSGPGQGAQETQYF.